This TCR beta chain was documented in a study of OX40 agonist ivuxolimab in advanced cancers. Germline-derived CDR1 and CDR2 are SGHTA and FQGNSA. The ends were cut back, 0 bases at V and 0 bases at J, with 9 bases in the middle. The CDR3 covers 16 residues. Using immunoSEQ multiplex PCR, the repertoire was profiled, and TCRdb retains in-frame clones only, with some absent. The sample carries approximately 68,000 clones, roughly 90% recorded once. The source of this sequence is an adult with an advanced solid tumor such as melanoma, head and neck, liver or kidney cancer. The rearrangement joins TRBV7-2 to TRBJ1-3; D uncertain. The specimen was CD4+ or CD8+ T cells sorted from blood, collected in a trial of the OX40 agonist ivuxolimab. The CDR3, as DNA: TGTGCCAGCAGCTTAGCGCCCCCCAACTCTGGAAACACCATATATTTT. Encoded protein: CASSLAPPNSGNTIYF. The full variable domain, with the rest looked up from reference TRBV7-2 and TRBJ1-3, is GAGVSQSPSNKVTEKGKDVELRCDPISGHTALYWYRQSLGQGLEFLIYFQGNSAPDKSGLPSDRFSAERTGGSVSTLTIQRTQQEDSAVYLCASSLAPPNSGNTIYFGEGSWLTVV.